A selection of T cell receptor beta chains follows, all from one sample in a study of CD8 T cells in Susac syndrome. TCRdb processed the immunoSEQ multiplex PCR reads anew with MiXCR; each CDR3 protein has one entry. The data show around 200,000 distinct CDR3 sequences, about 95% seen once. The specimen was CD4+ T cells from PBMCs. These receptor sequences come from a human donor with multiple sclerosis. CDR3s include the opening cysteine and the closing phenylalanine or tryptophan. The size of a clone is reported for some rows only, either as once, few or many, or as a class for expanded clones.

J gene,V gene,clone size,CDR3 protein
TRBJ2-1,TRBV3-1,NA,CASSHIAGTSGGYNEQFF
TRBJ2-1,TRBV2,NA,CASIAGGPYNEQFF
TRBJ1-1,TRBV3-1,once,CASSQLEVNTEAFF
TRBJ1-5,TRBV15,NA,CATSRLNQGLSNQPQHF
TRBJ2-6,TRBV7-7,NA,CASSSQHSGANVLTF
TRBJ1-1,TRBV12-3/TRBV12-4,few,CASSLGGNTEAFF
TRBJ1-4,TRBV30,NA,CAWSTGQEKLFF
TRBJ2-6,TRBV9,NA,CASSVARSGANVLTF
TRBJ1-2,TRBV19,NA,CASKDEQGWYGYTF
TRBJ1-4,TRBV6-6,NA,CASSYSSRDGEKLFF
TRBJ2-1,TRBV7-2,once,CASSKGNLISEQFF
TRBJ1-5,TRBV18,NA,CASSRGQGLNQPQHF
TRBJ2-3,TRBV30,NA,CAWSDGTSVTQYF
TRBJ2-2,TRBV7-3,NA,CASSLTKGTGELFF
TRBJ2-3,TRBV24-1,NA,CATSDPSGPTDTQYF
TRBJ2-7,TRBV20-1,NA,CSASPRDGLYEQYF
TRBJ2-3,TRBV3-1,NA,CASSQHSGGITDTQYF
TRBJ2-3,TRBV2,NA,CASKPDTQYF
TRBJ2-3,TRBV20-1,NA,CSAKRTGLAGATDTQYF
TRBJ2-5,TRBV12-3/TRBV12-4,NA,CASSLVEGTRETQYF
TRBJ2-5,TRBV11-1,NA,CASSLDYPGEETQYF
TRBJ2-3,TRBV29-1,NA,CSVVPADSGGSTDTQYF
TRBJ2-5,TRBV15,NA,CATSREKGQGQETQYF
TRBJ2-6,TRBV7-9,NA,CASSLEAPGANVLTF
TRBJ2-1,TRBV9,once,CASSPYRSGGGNEQFF
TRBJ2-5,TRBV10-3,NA,CAIRGGGSQETQYF
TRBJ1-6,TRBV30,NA,CAWRAQGATYNSPLHF
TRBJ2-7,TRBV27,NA,CASRRGGPYEQYF
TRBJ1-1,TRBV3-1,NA,CASSQQGVNTEAFF
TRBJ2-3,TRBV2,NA,CASTRETDTQYF
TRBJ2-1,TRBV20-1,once,CSASDGPSPEQFF
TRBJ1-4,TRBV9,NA,CASSVTTASEKLFF
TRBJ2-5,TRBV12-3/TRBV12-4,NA,CASSHSRTQYF